This TCR beta chain was recorded in a study of T cell changes during pregnancy in multiple sclerosis. The CDR3 extends over 15 amino acids. V lost 5 bases to trimming and J lost 4 bases, with 16 bases between them. Germline V gives CDR1 SGHVS, CDR2 FQNEAQ. Produced via immunoSEQ multiplex PCR; TCRdb's table is partial and in-frame only. Altogether about 49,000 clones are present, just under 95% being singletons, with the ten largest covering 5.5% to 7%. Source: CD8+ T cells from peripheral blood mononuclear cells, taken in the first trimester of pregnancy. The source of this sequence is a female donor with multiple sclerosis, enrolled in a pregnancy study. The genes are TRBV7-8 and TRBJ2-3; D may be TRBD2 (7 bases). This chain's CDR3 is CASSNRGGASDTQYF. Here the CDR3 DNA reads TGTGCCAGCAGCAACAGAGGGGGGGCATCAGATACGCAGTATTTT.